The 22 T cell receptor beta chains given below trace back to one sample, sequenced in a study of T cell responses to AZD1222 COVID-19 vaccine. Assay used: immunoSEQ multiplex PCR; TCRdb lists only in-frame clones, some missing. The table records about 90,000 clones, about 85% of them present only once. This specimen consisted of peripheral blood, obtained 28 days after the second AZD1222 dose. The receptor set was obtained from an adult who received the AZD1222 COVID-19 vaccine.

The rearrangement uses TRBV5-1 and TRBJ2-7, with D possibly being TRBD1 or TRBD2 (5 bases each). CDR3 length: 15 residues. V was clipped by 4 bases and J by 7 bases, with 21 bases between them. Per germline, CDR1 SGHRS and CDR2 YFSETQ. In DNA form, the CDR3 reads TGCGCCAGCAGCCCCTACGCTGCAGGGTCGGGAGAGCAGTACTTC. This sequence encodes CASSPYAAGSGEQYF.

This chain joins TRBV29-1 and TRBJ1-5; D gene unclear. Trimming took off 7 bases at V and 6 bases at J, with 16 bases between the two ends. This CDR3 spans 13 amino acids. Per germline, CDR1 SQVTM and CDR2 ANQGSEA. The CDR3 is CSATEGIGQPQHF. CDR3 DNA: TGCAGCGCCACCGAGGGAATCGGTCAGCCCCAGCATTTT.

The rearrangement joins TRBV4-1 to TRBJ1-2; D might be TRBD1 (5 bases). Germline V CDR1 and CDR2: MGHRA, YSYEKL. V shed 0 bases and J shed 8 bases, with 10 bases lying between them. This CDR3 region has 13 residues. The DNA for the CDR3 is TGCGCCAGCAGCCAAGAACAAGACAGAGGCTACACCTTC. This encodes CASSQEQDRGYTF.

The V and J genes are TRBV7-3 and TRBJ2-1; 7 nucleotides match TRBD1. This CDR3 region has 14 residues. Germline CDR1 is SGHTA and CDR2 is FQGTGA. V shed 2 bases, J shed 4 bases, and the junction held 2 bases outside the gene matches. Here the CDR3 reads CASSLGTVYNEQFF. CDR3 sequence (DNA): TGTGCCAGCAGCTTAGGGACAGTGTACAATGAGCAGTTCTTC.

The CDR3 reads CASSSGGPNEQFF. Written as DNA, the CDR3 is TGTGCCAGCAGCTCCGGGGGGCCCAATGAGCAGTTCTTC. The chain combines TRBV7-8 with TRBJ2-1; tentative D call: TRBD2 (7 bases). The V gene's germline CDR1 is SGHVS and CDR2 FQNEAQ. The length of the CDR3 is 13 residues. Trimming took off 4 bases at V and 6 bases at J, with 10 bases between the two ends.

This clone occurred once. CDR3 sequence reads: CASSPRDWVYEQYF. Written as DNA, the CDR3 is TGTGCCAGCAGCCCCCGGGACTGGGTCTACGAGCAGTACTTC. V gene TRBV3-1 (or the pseudogene TRBV3-2) combines with J gene TRBJ2-7; weak D call: TRBD2 (6 bases). This CDR3 is built from 14 residues. Per the germline V gene, CDR1 is LGHDT and CDR2 is YNNKEL (reference sequence). Trimming shortened V by 4 bases and J by 3 bases, and 13 bases separated the two germline ends.

The chain combines TRBV10-3 with TRBJ2-1; 9 bases align to TRBD2. The V and J ends lost 6 bases and 2 bases, in that order; junction bases with no gene match: 5. There are 15 residues in the CDR3. Germline V CDR1 and CDR2: ENHRY, SYGVKD. CDR3 sequence: CAISPQRGAYNEQFF. CDR3 nucleotide sequence: TGTGCCATCAGCCCGCAGCGGGGGGCCTACAATGAGCAGTTCTTC.

This clone was picked up a small number of times. This chain joins TRBV9 and TRBJ2-5; perhaps TRBD2 as D (6 bases). V lost 0 bases and J lost 7, with 19 bases in between. This CDR3 has 16 amino acids. The germline V gene has CDR1 SGDLS and CDR2 YYNGEE. The chain's CDR3 is CASSVGAGRDKGTQYF. The CDR3 DNA follows: TGTGCCAGCAGCGTAGGGGCAGGGCGGGATAAGGGGACCCAGTACTTC. The full variable domain, rest sourced from reference TRBV9 and TRBJ2-5, is DSGVTQTPKHLITATGQRVTLRCSPRSGDLSVYWYQQSLDQGLQFLIQYYNGEERAKGNILERFSAQQFPDLHSELNLSSLELGDSALYFCASSVGAGRDKGTQYFGPGTRLLVL.

The chain has TRBV3-1 (or the pseudogene TRBV3-2) and TRBJ1-3, with a possible D match to TRBD1 (5 bases). Germline values: CDR1 LGHDT, CDR2 YNNKEL (reference sequence). Trimming removed 3 bases at V and 0 bases at J, with 15 bases between. The CDR3 totals 17 residues. DNA of the CDR3: TGTGCCAGCAGCCAGTCGGACACCATCCTCTCTGGAAACACCATATATTTT. Translated: CASSQSDTILSGNTIYF.

V and J are TRBV29-1 and TRBJ2-7; 8 positions match TRBD1. The CDR3 sequence is 14 residues long. Germline loops: CDR1 SQVTM, CDR2 ANQGSEA. With 2 bases clipped from V and 3 bases from J, the junction kept 6 bases outside the gene matches. CDR3 nucleotide sequence: TGCAGCGTTGAACAGGGGGCAGGATACTACGAGCAGTACTTC. Translation: CSVEQGAGYYEQYF.

V usage is TRBV19 and J usage is TRBJ1-4, with no clear D. This CDR3 has 14 amino acids. From germline, CDR1 is LNHDA and CDR2 SQIVND (reference sequence). The V end lost 8 bases, the J end lost 7 bases, and 17 bases lay between the germline ends. The CDR3, as DNA: TGTGCCAGTCACGCCCGCCCGCCAAGTGAAAAACTGTTTTTT. Its protein is CASHARPPSEKLFF. The complete variable domain, with remaining parts taken from reference TRBV19 and TRBJ1-4, reads DGGITQSPKYLFRKEGQNVTLSCEQNLNHDAMYWYRQDPGQGLRLIYYSQIVNDFQKGDIAEGYSVSREKKESFPLTVTSAQKNPTAFYLCASHARPPSEKLFFGSGTQLSVL.

The chain recombines TRBV2 with TRBJ2-7; no clear D gene. The germline V gene has CDR1 SNHLY and CDR2 FYNNEI. CDR3 length equals 12 residues. V lost 1 base to trimming and J lost 0 bases, with 1 base between them. The CDR3 DNA reads as TGTGCCAGCAGTGAAGGCTCCTACGAGCAGTACTTC. Translation gives CASSEGSYEQYF.

This sequence joins TRBV15 and TRBJ2-5; no definite D call. Germline-derived CDR1 and CDR2 are LNHNV and YYDKDF (reference sequence). This CDR3 is built from 12 residues. Trimming removed 9 bases from V and 5 bases from J, with 13 bases in between. Here the CDR3 reads CATSGLLETQYF. CDR3 bases: TGTGCCACTTCGGGCCTTCTGGAGACCCAGTACTTC.

The chain carries TRBV7-9 and TRBJ1-3; tentative D call: TRBD1 (5 bases). Germline V gene lookup returns CDR1 SEHNR and CDR2 FQNEAQ (reference sequence). The V gene lost 6 bases and the J gene lost 3 bases, with 6 bases spanning the gap. The CDR3 is 12 residues long. DNA of the CDR3: TGTGCCAGCAGAGGGGTTGGAAACACCATATATTTT. This encodes CASRGVGNTIYF.

The gene calls are TRBV19 and TRBJ1-4; no firm D call. The CDR3 is 13 amino acids. The ends were cut back, 3 bases at V and 2 bases at J, with 4 bases in the middle. Germline lookup yields CDR1 LNHDA and CDR2 SQIVND (reference sequence). The CDR3 protein is CASSILTNEKLFF. The CDR3 coding sequence is TGTGCCAGTAGTATTCTGACTAATGAAAAACTGTTTTTT. The full variable domain, its missing parts supplied by reference TRBV19 and TRBJ1-4, is DGGITQSPKYLFRKEGQNVTLSCEQNLNHDAMYWYRQDPGQGLRLIYYSQIVNDFQKGDIAEGYSVSREKKESFPLTVTSAQKNPTAFYLCASSILTNEKLFFGSGTQLSVL.

The V and J genes are TRBV6-5 and TRBJ2-2; D is possibly TRBD2 (6 bases). Germline CDR1 MNHEY, CDR2 SVGAGI. The CDR3 has 13 residues. The germline V and J ends were trimmed by 7 bases and 6 bases, with 12 bases remaining between them. The DNA for the CDR3 is TGTGCCAGCATCAGAGGAGGGGCCGGGGAGCTGTTTTTT. Amino acid sequence: CASIRGGAGELFF.

This clone turned up a few times. This chain uses TRBV15 with TRBJ2-1, with 10 bases identical to TRBD1. In germline, CDR1 is LNHNV, CDR2 YYDKDF (reference sequence). CDR3 length: 13 residues. The trim removed 11 bases at V and 5 bases at J, leaving 6 bases unmatched. In DNA, the CDR3 is TGTGCCTCCCGGGACAGGGGAAACAATGAGCAGTTCTTC. It is translated as CASRDRGNNEQFF.

As concerns this clone: This same CDR3 is encoded by further DNA sequences in the sample. The rearrangement links TRBV19 to TRBJ1-5; D not resolved. Trimming took 3 bases from V and 0 from J, leaving 6 bases between them. Per germline, CDR1 LNHDA and CDR2 SQIVND (reference sequence). The CDR3 spans 14 residues. The DNA of the CDR3 is TGTGCCAGTAGTATTAGGGATAGCAATCAGCCCCAGCATTTT. It codes for CASSIRDSNQPQHF.

DNA for the CDR3: TGTGCCAGCAGCTTAAGGGGACAGGGCGTCCTCATTGAAGCTTTCTTT. As protein: CASSLRGQGVLIEAFF. This sequence joins TRBV7-2 and TRBJ1-1, with 9 nucleotides matching TRBD1. The CDR3 has 16 amino acids. After removal of 2 bases from V and 7 bases from J, the junction contained 11 bases not matched to a gene. Looked up from germline, CDR1 is SGHTA and CDR2 is FQGNSA.

The V and J genes are TRBV5-6 and TRBJ1-1; D perhaps matches TRBD1 (6 bases). The CDR3 loop spans 12 amino acids. Germline V gives CDR1 SGHDT, CDR2 YYEEEE. Trimming removed 3 bases from V and 5 bases from J, with 8 bases in between. The CDR3 region is CASSSRGTEAFF. Here the CDR3 DNA reads TGTGCCAGCAGCTCGAGGGGGACTGAAGCTTTCTTT.

V gene TRBV6-5 combines with J gene TRBJ1-2; D is possibly TRBD1 (6 bases). This CDR3 contains 14 residues. Trimming removed 6 bases at V and 5 bases at J, with 16 bases between. Per germline, CDR1 MNHEY and CDR2 SVGAGI. The CDR3 loop is CASSARGAGYGYTF. CDR3 DNA sequence: TGTGCCAGCAGCGCCCGGGGGGCGGGTTATGGCTACACCTTC.

This clone was detected only once. The V gene is TRBV19, the J gene TRBJ1-2; D not resolved. The CDR3 has 11 amino acids. Germline V CDR1 and CDR2: LNHDA, SQIVND (reference sequence). V was trimmed by 6 bases and J by 2 bases, leaving 4 bases between them. The CDR3 sequence is CASRLNYGYTF. DNA for the CDR3: TGTGCCAGTAGGTTAAACTATGGCTACACCTTC.